A single sample gave rise to the 30 T cell receptor beta chains below, sequenced in a study of T cell responses to AZD1222 COVID-19 vaccine. Only in-frame clones appear in the TCRdb table, and some are missing; sequencing was by immunoSEQ multiplex PCR. The sample shows fewer than 110,000 clones, 90% to 95% of them seen only once. The sequenced sample was peripheral blood, obtained on day 0 of AZD1222 vaccination. The receptors stem from an adult in good health.

The chain's CDR3 is CASRNTGNYEQYF. DNA for the CDR3: TGTGCCAGCAGGAACACAGGAAACTACGAGCAGTACTTC. V gene TRBV28 combines with J gene TRBJ2-7; possibly TRBD1 for D (5 bases). The germline V gene has CDR1 MDHEN and CDR2 SYDVKM. The V end lost 6 bases, the J end lost 3 bases, and 12 bases lay between the germline ends. This CDR3 has 13 residues.

The J gene is TRBJ2-2, the V gene TRBV7-7; D is undetermined. Germline V gives CDR1 SSHAT, CDR2 FNYEAQ (reference sequence). There are 14 residues in the CDR3. V was pared by 5 bases and J by 4 bases, with 11 bases between. CDR3 amino acids: CASSLRTGTGELFF. In DNA, the CDR3 is TGTGCCAGCAGCCTTAGGACGGGCACCGGGGAGCTGTTTTTT. The full variable domain, in which reference TRBV7-7 and TRBJ2-2 provide the parts outside the CDR3, is GAGVSQSPRYKVTKRGQDVTLRCDPISSHATLYWYQQALGQGPEFLTYFNYEAQPDKSGLPSDRFSAERPEGSISTLTIQRTEQRDSAMYRCASSLRTGTGELFFGEGSRLTVL.

The chain carries TRBV7-9 and TRBJ2-1; 10 bases agree with TRBD1. This CDR3 region has 15 residues. In germline, CDR1 is SEHNR, CDR2 FQNEAQ (reference sequence). The V and J ends lost 3 bases and 9 bases, in that order; junction bases with no gene match: 8. This chain's CDR3 is CASSLGDRGGSEQFF. DNA for the CDR3: TGTGCCAGCAGCTTGGGGGACAGGGGTGGCAGTGAGCAGTTCTTC.

This chain connects TRBV6-2 or TRBV6-3 to TRBJ2-5, with 9 bases lining up with TRBD2. CDR1 MNHEY and CDR2 SVGEGT come from the germline V gene. This CDR3 comprises 17 residues. V gave up 6 bases and J gave up 5 bases; unmatched junction bases: 16. The CDR3 sequence: CASSSIWRGGTPETQYF. CDR3 sequence (DNA): TGTGCCAGCAGCTCCATCTGGCGGGGGGGAACCCCGGAGACCCAGTACTTC.

V and J are TRBV4-3 and TRBJ1-2; 10 positions match TRBD1. Germline CDR1 reads LGHNA; CDR2 reads YSLEER. The CDR3 runs 18 residues. Trimming removed 0 bases from V and 4 bases from J; junction bases left unmatched: 11. CDR3 residues: CASSQDYGDRGYSYGYTF. CDR3 bases: TGCGCCAGCAGCCAAGATTATGGGGACAGGGGTTATTCCTATGGCTACACCTTC.

Remarks on this clone: The same CDR3 arises from other DNA sequences in this sample as well. The chain links TRBV9 to TRBJ2-2; 7 bases map to TRBD1. V lost 4 bases and J lost 2; bases outside the gene matches: 5. Germline V lookup: CDR1 SGDLS, CDR2 YYNGEE. The CDR3 consists of 15 residues. The CDR3 region has the DNA TGTGCCAGCAGCCCCGGGACAGCTAACACCGGGGAGCTGTTTTTT. It is translated as CASSPGTANTGELFF.

The genes are TRBV3-1 (or the pseudogene TRBV3-2) and TRBJ2-1, with 8 bases identical to TRBD1. Germline V gene lookup returns CDR1 LGHDT and CDR2 YNNKEL (reference sequence). This CDR3 comprises 15 residues. V shed 0 bases and J 8 bases; nucleotides not matched to a gene: 6. The CDR3 nucleotides read TGTGCCAGCAGCCAAGAGGACCAGGGGGCCTATGAGCAGTTCTTC. Translated: CASSQEDQGAYEQFF.

This clone was detected only a few times. The genes are TRBV7-8 and TRBJ2-2, with D uncertain. The CDR3 has 16 amino acids. V lost 5 bases, J lost 6 bases, and 19 bases lay in between. Per the germline V gene, CDR1 is SGHVS and CDR2 is FQNEAQ. CDR3 nucleotides: TGTGCCAGCAGCGTTGATAATATAGGTCTCTCCGGGGAGCTGTTTTTT. It is translated as CASSVDNIGLSGELFF.

The gene calls are TRBV7-6 and TRBJ1-2, with 9 bases lining up with TRBD1. V was clipped by 2 bases and J by 1 base; unmatched bases: 8. The germline V gene has CDR1 SGHVS and CDR2 FNYEAQ. The CDR3 has 17 amino acids. The CDR3 loop reads CASSLTGQGHLNYGYTF. The DNA of the CDR3 is TGTGCCAGCAGCTTAACGGGACAGGGCCACCTTAACTATGGCTACACCTTC.

This chain uses TRBV19 with TRBJ2-5, with D possibly TRBD1 on 5 matching bases. The CDR3 consists of 17 residues. In germline, CDR1 is LNHDA, CDR2 SQIVND (reference sequence). The V end was cut by 5 bases, the J end by 7 bases, with 26 bases between. CDR3 residues: CASSPQGNTHPGWTQYF. As DNA, the CDR3 is TGTGCCAGTAGTCCGCAGGGTAATACCCATCCGGGTTGGACCCAGTACTTC. The whole variable domain, remainder taken from reference TRBV19 and TRBJ2-5, is DGGITQSPKYLFRKEGQNVTLSCEQNLNHDAMYWYRQDPGQGLRLIYYSQIVNDFQKGDIAEGYSVSREKKESFPLTVTSAQKNPTAFYLCASSPQGNTHPGWTQYFGPGTRLLVL.

Note on this clone: One junction end disagrees with the germline gene, perhaps due to a read error. V is TRBV5-4 and J is TRBJ2-1; 10 bases map to TRBD1. The germline CDR1 and CDR2 sequences are SGHNT and YYREEE (reference sequence). CDR3 length: 15 amino acids. CDR3 protein: CASSLGGTGVHEQFF. The CDR3 DNA sequence: TGTGCCAGCAGTTTGGGCGGGACAGGGGTACATGAGCAGTTCTTC.

V gene TRBV7-2 combines with J gene TRBJ2-1, with 10 bases lining up with TRBD2. The CDR3 is made up of 15 amino acids. J lost 6 bases, V lost 5 bases, and 7 bases had no gene match. The germline V gene has CDR1 SGHTA and CDR2 FQGNSA. The CDR3 nucleotides read TGTGCCAGCAGCCGTCGGAGCGGGGGGGTCAATGAGCAGTTCTTC. It translates to CASSRRSGGVNEQFF.

The CDR3 DNA follows: TGCGCCAGCAGCCAAGATTCGGCGTGGGATAGCAATCAGCCCCAGCATTTT. Its protein is CASSQDSAWDSNQPQHF. V gene TRBV4-1 combines with J gene TRBJ1-5; D is uncertain. The CDR3 has 17 residues. Trimming cost V 0 bases and J 0 bases, with 12 bases left between them. The V gene's germline CDR1 is MGHRA and CDR2 YSYEKL.

The chain uses TRBV10-1 and TRBJ1-1; D is uncertain. The CDR3 totals 13 residues. V lost 10 bases, J lost 0 bases, and 12 bases lay in between. Germline V gives CDR1 WNHNN, CDR2 SYGVQD (reference sequence). CDR3 DNA: TGCGCCAACCAACAGCAAATGAACACTGAAGCTTTCTTT. It codes for CANQQQMNTEAFF.

The V call is TRBV19, the J call TRBJ2-5; D might be TRBD1 or TRBD2, each matching 6 bases. Trimming took 4 bases from V and 4 from J, leaving 13 bases between them. The CDR3 is made up of 14 amino acids. CDR1 and CDR2 (germline): LNHDA, SQIVND (reference sequence). The CDR3: CASSSVGGGETQYF. The CDR3 coding sequence is TGTGCCAGTAGTAGTGTAGGGGGAGGAGAGACCCAGTACTTC.

This chain joins TRBV19 and TRBJ2-1; D is uncertain. Trimming shortened V by 2 bases and J by 9 bases, and 11 bases separated the two germline ends. Germline values: CDR1 LNHDA, CDR2 SQIVND (reference sequence). This CDR3 is built from 13 residues. CDR3 DNA sequence: TGTGCCAGTAGTATATTTCCAGCAGCTGAGCAGTTCTTC. This translates into CASSIFPAAEQFF.

This rearrangement joins TRBV6-1 to TRBJ2-7, with D perhaps TRBD1 (5 bases). The germline V gene has CDR1 MNHNS and CDR2 SASEGT. V dropped 3 bases and J dropped 2 bases, with 11 bases sitting between them. The CDR3 is 14 residues long. The chain's CDR3 is CASSDYDRAYEQYF. CDR3 DNA: TGTGCCAGCAGTGATTACGACAGAGCCTACGAGCAGTACTTC.

The chain is built from TRBV21-1 and TRBJ1-6. TRBV21-1 is a pseudogene segment. CDR3 length: 17 residues. Written as DNA, the CDR3 is TGTGCCAGCACCCAAAGTCGGAGGGGCAATAATAATTCACCCCTCCACTTT. Its protein product is CASTQSRRGNNNSPLHF.

This clone turned up a few times. This chain connects TRBV3-1 (or the pseudogene TRBV3-2) to TRBJ2-7; 10 bases are shared with TRBD2. This CDR3 spans 14 amino acids. CDR1 LGHDT and CDR2 YNNKEL come from the germline V gene (reference sequence). The V gene end was trimmed by 6 bases and the J gene end by 6 bases; junction bases not matched to a gene: 8. CDR3 sequence reads: CASSPVAGGGEQYF. The CDR3 nucleotides are TGTGCCAGCAGTCCCGTAGCGGGGGGTGGCGAGCAGTACTTC.

This sequence joins TRBV10-3 and TRBJ1-4, with 7 bases identical to TRBD1. The CDR3 is made up of 15 amino acids. Germline CDR1 is ENHRY and CDR2 is SYGVKD. V shed 0 bases and J 5 bases; nucleotides not matched to a gene: 3. This chain's CDR3 is CAISESTGWNEKLFF. The DNA for the CDR3 is TGTGCCATCAGTGAGTCGACAGGGTGGAATGAAAAACTGTTTTTT.

This chain joins TRBV7-9 and TRBJ1-3; D unresolved. CDR3 length: 14 amino acids. Trimming stripped 5 bases from V and 0 bases from J, with 8 bases between. Germline CDR1 reads SEHNR; CDR2 reads FQNEAQ (reference sequence). The CDR3: CASSLEPSGNTIYF. The CDR3 DNA follows: TGTGCCAGCAGCCTTGAGCCCTCTGGAAACACCATATATTTT. Full variable domain (missing parts from reference TRBV7-9 and TRBJ1-3): DTGVSQNPRHKITKRGQNVTFRCDPISEHNRLYWYRQTLGQGPEFLTYFQNEAQLEKSRLLSDRFSAERPKGSFSTLEIQRTEQGDSAMYLCASSLEPSGNTIYFGEGSWLTVV.

V and J are TRBV19 and TRBJ1-2; no definite D call. From germline, CDR1 is LNHDA and CDR2 SQIVND (reference sequence). Trimming left V 7 bases short and J 1 base short, with 7 bases between. The CDR3 totals 12 residues. In nucleotides, the CDR3 is TGTGCCAGTACGGGCAGTAACTATGGCTACACCTTC. Translating gives CASTGSNYGYTF.

CDR3 bases: TGTGCCAGCCAGGGACAGGGATTCGAGCAGTACTTC. The encoded protein is CASQGQGFEQYF. The chain employs TRBV7-9 and TRBJ2-7, with 9 bases aligning to TRBD1. Per germline, CDR1 SEHNR and CDR2 FQNEAQ (reference sequence). The J segment lost 6 bases and the V segment lost 8 bases, leaving 5 bases of the junction unmatched. The CDR3 length is 12 residues.

The V and J genes are TRBV5-1 and TRBJ2-1, with D unresolved. V was pared by 1 base and J by 5 bases, with 16 bases between. The CDR3 covers 16 residues. Per the germline V gene, CDR1 is SGHRS and CDR2 is YFSETQ. The CDR3 nucleotides are TGCGCCAGCAGCTTGTTTTCTCGGCTGGAGAACAATGAGCAGTTCTTC. Protein sequence: CASSLFSRLENNEQFF.

The rearrangement uses TRBV9 and TRBJ1-6; 12 nucleotides match TRBD1. The CDR3 has 16 amino acids. V lost 1 base, J lost 9 bases, and 5 bases stayed unmatched. CDR1 is SGDLS and CDR2 is YYNGEE in the germline V gene. This CDR3 is CASSVSSGQGASPLHF. The CDR3 DNA follows: TGTGCCAGCAGCGTATCTTCGGGACAGGGGGCTTCACCCCTCCACTTT. Filled out from reference TRBV9 and TRBJ1-6, the complete variable domain reads DSGVTQTPKHLITATGQRVTLRCSPRSGDLSVYWYQQSLDQGLQFLIQYYNGEERAKGNILERFSAQQFPDLHSELNLSSLELGDSALYFCASSVSSGQGASPLHFGNGTRLTVT.

The chain links TRBV15 to TRBJ2-3; 12 nucleotides line up with TRBD2. The CDR3 has 17 residues. Trimming cost V 2 bases and J 4 bases; bases outside gene matches: 7. CDR1 and CDR2 (germline): LNHNV, YYDKDF (reference sequence). CDR3 in DNA: TGTGCCACCAGCAGACTGACTAGCGGGGGAATATCAGATACGCAGTATTTT. Encoded protein: CATSRLTSGGISDTQYF.

The chain uses TRBV11-2 and TRBJ1-3; 11 bases agree with TRBD1. With 4 bases clipped from V and 2 bases from J, the junction kept 4 bases outside the gene matches. Germline CDR1 is SGHAT and CDR2 is FQNNGV. The CDR3 extends over 16 amino acids. As DNA, the CDR3 is TGTGCCAGCAGCTCAAAGGACAGGGGGCCTGGAAACACCATATATTTT. It translates to CASSSKDRGPGNTIYF. The full variable domain, rest sourced from reference TRBV11-2 and TRBJ1-3, is EAGVAQSPRYKIIEKRQSVAFWCNPISGHATLYWYQQILGQGPKLLIQFQNNGVVDDSQLPKDRFSAERLKGVDSTLKIQPAKLEDSAVYLCASSSKDRGPGNTIYFGEGSWLTVV.

The chain combines TRBV7-9 with TRBJ1-2; 7 nucleotides line up with TRBD1. This CDR3 comprises 15 residues. The germline V gene has CDR1 SEHNR and CDR2 FQNEAQ (reference sequence). The V and J ends lost 1 base and 4 bases, in that order; junction bases with no gene match: 6. The CDR3 DNA follows: TGTGCCAGCAGCTTAGAAGGGGGCGTCAGCTATGGCTACACCTTC. It is translated as CASSLEGGVSYGYTF.

V usage is TRBV6-1 and J usage is TRBJ2-7; D not certain. The CDR3 has 12 residues. Germline CDR1 is MNHNS and CDR2 is SASEGT. V was clipped by 1 base and J by 5 bases, with 6 bases between them. The CDR3 DNA is TGTGCCAGCAGTGAAGTGGGAAACGAGCAGTACTTC. Protein product: CASSEVGNEQYF.

The chain has TRBV5-6 and TRBJ1-2, with D tentatively TRBD1 (5 bases). In germline, CDR1 is SGHDT, CDR2 YYEEEE. This CDR3 region has 15 residues. V dropped 4 bases and J dropped 3 bases, with 16 bases sitting between them. The CDR3 bases are TGTGCCAGCAGCCCGGATGGGGCAGGGCACTATGGCTACACCTTC. Translated, it gives CASSPDGAGHYGYTF.